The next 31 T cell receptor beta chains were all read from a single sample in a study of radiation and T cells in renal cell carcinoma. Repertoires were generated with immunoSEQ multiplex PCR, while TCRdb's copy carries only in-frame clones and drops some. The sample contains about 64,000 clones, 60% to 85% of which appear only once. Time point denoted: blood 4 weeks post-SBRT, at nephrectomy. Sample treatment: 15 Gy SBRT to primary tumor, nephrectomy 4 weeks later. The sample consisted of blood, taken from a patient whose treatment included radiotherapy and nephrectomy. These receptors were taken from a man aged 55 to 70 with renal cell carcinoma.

The CDR3 sequence is CASRLSGGSGWGEAFF. CDR3 bases: TGCGCCAGCAGACTCAGTGGGGGCTCAGGTTGGGGTGAAGCTTTCTTT. The V and J genes are TRBV5-1 and TRBJ1-1; a weak D match, TRBD1 (6 bases). The CDR3 is made up of 16 amino acids. Trimming left V 5 bases short and J 7 bases short, with 24 bases between. Germline V lookup: CDR1 SGHRS, CDR2 YFSETQ.

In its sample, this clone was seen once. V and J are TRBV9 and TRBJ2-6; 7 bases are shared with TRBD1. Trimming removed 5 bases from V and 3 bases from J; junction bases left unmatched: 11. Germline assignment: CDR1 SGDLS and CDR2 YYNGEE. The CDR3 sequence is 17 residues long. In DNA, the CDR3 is TGTGCCAGCAGACGGGACAGAACTTTAGATGGGGCCAACGTCCTGACTTTC. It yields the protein CASRRDRTLDGANVLTF.

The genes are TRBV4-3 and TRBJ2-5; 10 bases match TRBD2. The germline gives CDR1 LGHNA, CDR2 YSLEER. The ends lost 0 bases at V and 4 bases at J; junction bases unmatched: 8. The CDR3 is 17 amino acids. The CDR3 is CASSQDVPLAGVETQYF. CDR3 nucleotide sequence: TGCGCCAGCAGCCAAGACGTCCCCCTAGCGGGGGTAGAGACCCAGTACTTC.

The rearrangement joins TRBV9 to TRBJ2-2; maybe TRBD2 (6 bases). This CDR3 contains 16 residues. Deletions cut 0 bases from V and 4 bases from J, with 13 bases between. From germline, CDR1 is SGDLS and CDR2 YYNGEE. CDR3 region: CASSVGVGSTTGELFF. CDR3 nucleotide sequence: TGTGCCAGCAGCGTAGGGGTCGGGAGTACCACCGGGGAGCTGTTTTTT.

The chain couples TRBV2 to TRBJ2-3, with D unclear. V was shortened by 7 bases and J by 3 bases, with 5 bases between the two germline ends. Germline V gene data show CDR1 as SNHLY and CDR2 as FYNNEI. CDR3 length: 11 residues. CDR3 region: CASTTTDTQYF. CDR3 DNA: TGTGCCAGCACGACAACAGATACGCAGTATTTT.

The CDR3 DNA sequence: TGTGCCAGCTCACCGGATAGGGTGGCAGATACGCAGTATTTT. Amino acid sequence: CASSPDRVADTQYF. The chain carries TRBV18 and TRBJ2-3; D unresolved. CDR1 is KGHSH, CDR2 LQKENI, per germline. The CDR3 covers 14 residues. Trimming took off 3 bases at V and 4 bases at J, with 11 bases between the two ends.

This CDR3 reads CAWSVLRSSGGSLPYEQYF. In nucleotides, the CDR3 is TGTGCCTGGAGTGTACTTCGTAGTTCCGGGGGGTCGTTGCCCTACGAGCAGTACTTC. This rearrangement joins TRBV30 to TRBJ2-7; TRBD2 agrees at 7 bases. The V gene's germline CDR1 is GTSNPN and CDR2 SVGIG (reference sequence). There are 19 residues in the CDR3. The J segment lost 2 bases and the V segment lost 0 bases, leaving 19 bases of the junction unmatched. Drawing the rest from reference TRBV30 and TRBJ2-7, the complete variable domain is SQTIHQWPATLVQPVGSPLSLECTVEGTSNPNLYWYRQAAGRGLQLLFYSVGIGQISSEVPQNLSASRPQDRQFILSSKKLLLSDSGFYLCAWSVLRSSGGSLPYEQYFGPGTRLTVT.

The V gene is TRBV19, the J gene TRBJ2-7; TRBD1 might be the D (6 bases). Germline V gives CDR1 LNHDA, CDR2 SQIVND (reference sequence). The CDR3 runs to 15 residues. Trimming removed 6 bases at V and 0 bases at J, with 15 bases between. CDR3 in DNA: TGTGCCAGTAGCCAAAAGGGGACAATCTCCTACGAGCAGTACTTC. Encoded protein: CASSQKGTISYEQYF.

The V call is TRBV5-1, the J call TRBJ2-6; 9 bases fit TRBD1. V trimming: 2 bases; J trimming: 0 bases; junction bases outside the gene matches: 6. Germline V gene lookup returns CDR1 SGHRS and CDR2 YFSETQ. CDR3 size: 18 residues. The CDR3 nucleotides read TGCGCCAGCAGCTTTCAAGAGACAGGGGGCTCTGGGGCCAACGTCCTGACTTTC. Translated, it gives CASSFQETGGSGANVLTF. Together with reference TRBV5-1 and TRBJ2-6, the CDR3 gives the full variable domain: KAGVTQTPRYLIKTRGQQVTLSCSPISGHRSVSWYQQTPGQGLQFLFEYFSETQRNKGNFPGRFSGRQFSNSRSEMNVSTLELGDSALYLCASSFQETGGSGANVLTFGAGSRLTVL.

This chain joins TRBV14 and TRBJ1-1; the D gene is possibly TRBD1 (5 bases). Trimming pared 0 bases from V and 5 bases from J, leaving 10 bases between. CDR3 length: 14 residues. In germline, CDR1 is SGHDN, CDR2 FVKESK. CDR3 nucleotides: TGTGCCAGCAGCCAAGAAAGATGGGGGACTGAAGCTTTCTTT. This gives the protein CASSQERWGTEAFF.

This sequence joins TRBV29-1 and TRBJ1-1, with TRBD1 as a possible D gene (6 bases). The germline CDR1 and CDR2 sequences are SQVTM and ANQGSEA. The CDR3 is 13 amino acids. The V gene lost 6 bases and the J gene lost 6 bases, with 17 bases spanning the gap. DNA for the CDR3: TGCAGCGTCCCAAAGGACAGTGGTGCTGAAGCTTTCTTT. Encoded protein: CSVPKDSGAEAFF. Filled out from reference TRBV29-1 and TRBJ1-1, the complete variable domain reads SAVISQKPSRDICQRGTSLTIQCQVDSQVTMMFWYRQQPGQSLTLIATANQGSEATYESGFVIDKFPISRPNLTFSTLTVSNMSPEDSSIYLCSVPKDSGAEAFFGQGTRLTVV.

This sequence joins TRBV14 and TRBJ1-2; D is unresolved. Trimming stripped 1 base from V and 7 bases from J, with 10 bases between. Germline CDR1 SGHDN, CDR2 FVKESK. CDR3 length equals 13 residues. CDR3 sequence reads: CASSQAGSRGYTF. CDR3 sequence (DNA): TGTGCCAGCAGCCAAGCCGGGTCTCGTGGCTACACCTTC.

The CDR3 coding sequence is TGCAGCGCTGACAGGGAGGGCCTCTACAATGAGCAGTTCTTC. It is translated as CSADREGLYNEQFF. The chain couples TRBV29-1 to TRBJ2-1; D is perhaps TRBD1 or TRBD2 (7 bases each). There are 14 residues in the CDR3. V was trimmed by 7 bases and J by 3 bases, leaving 16 bases between them. Germline CDR1 is SQVTM and CDR2 is ANQGSEA.

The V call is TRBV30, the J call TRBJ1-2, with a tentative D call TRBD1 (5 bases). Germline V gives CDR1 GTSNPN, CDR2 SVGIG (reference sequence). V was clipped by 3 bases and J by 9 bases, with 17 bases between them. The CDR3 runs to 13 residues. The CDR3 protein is CAWRAGGVERYTF. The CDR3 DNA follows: TGTGCCTGGAGAGCGGGGGGGGTCGAACGCTACACCTTC.

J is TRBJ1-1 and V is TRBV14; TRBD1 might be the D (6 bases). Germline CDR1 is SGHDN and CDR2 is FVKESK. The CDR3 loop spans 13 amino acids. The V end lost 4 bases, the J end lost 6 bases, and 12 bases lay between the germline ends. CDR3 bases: TGTGCCAGCAGCCTCGATAAGGGGGCTGAAGCTTTCTTT. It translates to CASSLDKGAEAFF.

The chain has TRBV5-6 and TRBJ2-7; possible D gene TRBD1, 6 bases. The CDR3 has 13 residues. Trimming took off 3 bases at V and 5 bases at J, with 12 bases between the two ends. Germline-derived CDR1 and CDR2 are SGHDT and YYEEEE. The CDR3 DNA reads TGTGCCAGCAGCTGGAGTTACAGGGACGAGCAGTACTTC. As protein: CASSWSYRDEQYF.

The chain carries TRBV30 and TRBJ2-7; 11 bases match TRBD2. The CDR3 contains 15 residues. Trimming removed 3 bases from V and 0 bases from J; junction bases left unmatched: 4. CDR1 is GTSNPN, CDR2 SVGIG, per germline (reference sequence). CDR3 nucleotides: TGTGCCTGGAGCCCTAGCGGGAGGTTCTCCTACGAGCAGTACGTC. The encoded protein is CAWSPSGRFSYEQYV.

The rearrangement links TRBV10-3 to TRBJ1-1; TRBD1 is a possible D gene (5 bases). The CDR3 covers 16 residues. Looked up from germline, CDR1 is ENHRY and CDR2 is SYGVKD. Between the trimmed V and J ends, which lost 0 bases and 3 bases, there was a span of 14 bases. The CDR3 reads CAISESGPSGDTEAFF. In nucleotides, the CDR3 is TGTGCCATCAGTGAGTCGGGCCCCTCGGGGGACACTGAAGCTTTCTTT.

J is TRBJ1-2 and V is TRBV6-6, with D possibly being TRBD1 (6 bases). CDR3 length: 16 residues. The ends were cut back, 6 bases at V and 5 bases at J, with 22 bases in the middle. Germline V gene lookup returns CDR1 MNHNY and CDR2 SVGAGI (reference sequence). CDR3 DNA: TGTGCCAGCAGCAACGTACCTACAGGGAGAAAATATGGCTACACCTTC. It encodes CASSNVPTGRKYGYTF.

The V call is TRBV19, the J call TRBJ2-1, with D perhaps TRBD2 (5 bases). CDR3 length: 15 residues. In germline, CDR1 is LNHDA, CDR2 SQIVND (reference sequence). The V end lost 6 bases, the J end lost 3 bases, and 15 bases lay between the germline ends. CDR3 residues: CASSTLIRGYNEQFF. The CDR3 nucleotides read TGTGCCAGTAGCACCCTTATCCGGGGCTACAATGAGCAGTTCTTC.

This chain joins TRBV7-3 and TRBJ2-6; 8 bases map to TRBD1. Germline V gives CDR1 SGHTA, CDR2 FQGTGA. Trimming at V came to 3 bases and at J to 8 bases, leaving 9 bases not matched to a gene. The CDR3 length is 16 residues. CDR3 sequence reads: CASSLPGGVGPNVLTF. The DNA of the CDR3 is TGTGCCAGCAGCTTGCCAGGGGGCGTAGGCCCCAACGTCCTGACTTTC.

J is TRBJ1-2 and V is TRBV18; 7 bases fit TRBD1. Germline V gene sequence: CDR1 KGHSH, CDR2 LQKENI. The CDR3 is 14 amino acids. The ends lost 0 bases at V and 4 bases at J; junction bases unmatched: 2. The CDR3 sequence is CASSPPGQTYGYTF. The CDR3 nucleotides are TGTGCCAGCTCACCACCGGGACAGACCTATGGCTACACCTTC.

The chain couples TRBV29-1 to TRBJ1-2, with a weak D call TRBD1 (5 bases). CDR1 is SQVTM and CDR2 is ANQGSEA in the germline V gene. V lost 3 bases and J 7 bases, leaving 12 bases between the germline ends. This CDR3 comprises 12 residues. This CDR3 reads CSVDWDLIGYTF. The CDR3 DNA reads TGCAGCGTTGACTGGGACCTCATTGGCTACACCTTC.

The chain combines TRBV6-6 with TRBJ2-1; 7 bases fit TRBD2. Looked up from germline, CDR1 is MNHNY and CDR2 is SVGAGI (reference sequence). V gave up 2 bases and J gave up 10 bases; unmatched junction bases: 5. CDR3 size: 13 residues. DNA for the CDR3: TGTGCCAGCAGTTACAGGGAGGGAGGCGAGCAGTTCTTC. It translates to CASSYREGGEQFF.

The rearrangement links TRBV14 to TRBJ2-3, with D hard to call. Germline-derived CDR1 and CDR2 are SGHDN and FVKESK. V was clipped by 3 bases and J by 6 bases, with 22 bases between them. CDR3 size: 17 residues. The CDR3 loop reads CASSQGPGQEFIDTQYF. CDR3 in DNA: TGTGCCAGCAGCCAGGGCCCCGGCCAAGAATTTATTGATACGCAGTATTTT. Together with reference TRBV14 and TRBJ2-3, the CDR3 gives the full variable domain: EAGVTQFPSHSVIEKGQTVTLRCDPISGHDNLYWYRRVMGKEIKFLLHFVKESKQDESGMPNNRFLAERTGGTYSTLKVQPAELEDSGVYFCASSQGPGQEFIDTQYFGPGTRLTVL.

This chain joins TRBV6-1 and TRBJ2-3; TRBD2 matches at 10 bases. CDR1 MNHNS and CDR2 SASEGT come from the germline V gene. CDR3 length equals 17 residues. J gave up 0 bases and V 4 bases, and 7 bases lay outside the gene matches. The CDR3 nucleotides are TGTGCCAGCAGTGTTACACTAGCGGGGTCTAGCACAGATACGCAGTATTTT. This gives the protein CASSVTLAGSSTDTQYF.

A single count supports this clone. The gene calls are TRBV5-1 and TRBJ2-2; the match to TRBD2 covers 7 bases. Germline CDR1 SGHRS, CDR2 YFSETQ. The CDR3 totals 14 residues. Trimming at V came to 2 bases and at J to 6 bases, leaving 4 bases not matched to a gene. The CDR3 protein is CASSLEGRAGELFF. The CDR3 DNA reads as TGCGCCAGCAGCTTAGAAGGGAGGGCCGGGGAGCTGTTTTTT.

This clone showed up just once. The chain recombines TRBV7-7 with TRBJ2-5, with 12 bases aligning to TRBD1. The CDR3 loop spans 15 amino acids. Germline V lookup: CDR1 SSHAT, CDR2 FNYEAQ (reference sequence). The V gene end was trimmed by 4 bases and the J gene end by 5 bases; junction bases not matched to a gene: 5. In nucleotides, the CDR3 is TGTGCCAGCAGCTCGGGACAGGGGGCCCGCGAGACCCAGTACTTC. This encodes CASSSGQGARETQYF.

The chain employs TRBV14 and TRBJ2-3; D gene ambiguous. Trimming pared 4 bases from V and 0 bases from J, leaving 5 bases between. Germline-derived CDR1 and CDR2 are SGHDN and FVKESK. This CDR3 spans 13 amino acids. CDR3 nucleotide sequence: TGTGCCAGCAGCCCCCAGAGCACAGATACGCAGTATTTT. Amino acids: CASSPQSTDTQYF.

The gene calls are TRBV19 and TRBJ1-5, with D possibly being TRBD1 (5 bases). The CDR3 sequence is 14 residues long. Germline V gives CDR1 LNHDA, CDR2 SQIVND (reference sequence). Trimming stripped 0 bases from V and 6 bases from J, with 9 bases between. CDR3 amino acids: CASSIDGGSQPQHF. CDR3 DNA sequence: TGTGCCAGTAGTATAGACGGGGGGAGTCAGCCCCAGCATTTT.

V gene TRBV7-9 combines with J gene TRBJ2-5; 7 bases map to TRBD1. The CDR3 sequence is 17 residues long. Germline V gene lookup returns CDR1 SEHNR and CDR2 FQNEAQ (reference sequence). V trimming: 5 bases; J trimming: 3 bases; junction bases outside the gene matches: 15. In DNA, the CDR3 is TGTGCCAGCAGCACAGGATCGACAGGGTGGGGAGAAGAGACCCAGTACTTC. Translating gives CASSTGSTGWGEETQYF.